This T cell receptor beta chain was recorded in a study of blood T cell repertoires in COVID-19. J lost 7 bases, V lost 0 bases, and 6 bases had no gene match. This CDR3 comprises 15 residues. Germline CDR1 and CDR2: LNHNV and YYDKDF (reference sequence). The table came from immunoSEQ multiplex PCR; TCRdb's copy has only in-frame clones and leaves some out. The sample consists of 140,000 to 150,000 clones, around 87% of them appearing once. The V and J genes are TRBV15 and TRBJ1-5, with 7 bases aligning to TRBD1. Sequencing was done on a sample of peripheral blood. The sequence was obtained from a man between 45 and 60 years old who had recovered from COVID-19. The CDR3 nucleotides are TGTGCCACCAGCAGAGATACGACAGGGCTGCAGCCCCAGCATTTT. Amino acid sequence: CATSRDTTGLQPQHF.